This T cell receptor beta chain comes out of a study of OX40 agonist ivuxolimab in advanced cancers. General study results and limits: Partial responders receiving 0.1-3.0 mg/kg showed among the lowest clonal expansion. Blood T cells, both CD4+ and CD8+, expanded clonally by week 6 at 0.1 to 3.0 mg/kg.

On cycle 4 day 1 and cycle 7 day 1, as well as at baseline, blood was sampled. Using immunoSEQ multiplex PCR, the repertoire was profiled, and TCRdb retains in-frame clones only, with some absent. This table holds approximately 90,000 clones, around 90% found once. As to this clone: What it binds is not known.

The CDR3 covers 14 residues. Germline V gives CDR1 SGHRS, CDR2 YFSETQ. V gave up 3 bases and J gave up 2 bases; unmatched junction bases: 3. This chain uses TRBV5-1 with TRBJ2-5; 8 bases map to TRBD1. Sample: CD4+ or CD8+ T cells sorted from blood, taken in a trial of the OX40 agonist ivuxolimab. This TCR was sampled from an adult with an advanced solid tumor such as melanoma, head and neck, liver or kidney cancer. The CDR3 region has the DNA TGCGCCAGCAGCTCCGGACAGGGACAAGAGACCCAGTACTTC. Protein: CASSSGQGQETQYF.